The 31 T cell receptor beta chains reported below all come from one sample, sequenced in a study of regulatory T cells in long-lasting Graves disease. Time point of the sample: newly diagnosed GD, antithyroid drugs for less than 3 months. The TCR library was prepared using RNA isolated from PBMCs. Assembly of TCR beta libraries relied on iRepertoire HTBI primers together with Arm-PCR of CDR3 regions. Via MiXCR, TCRdb re-called the multiplex PCR reads, giving one row per CDR3 protein. The sample holds 300,000 to 400,000 distinct CDR3 sequences, 16% seen once. The same data also went into a second study, on T cells in Graves' hyperthyroidism and ophthalmopathy.

The starting material was peripheral blood mononuclear cells (PBMCs), obtained at new diagnosis, from a patient treated with antithyroid drugs. The receptor source for this set is a man aged 40-49 years with Graves disease.

This sequence joins TRBV30 and TRBJ1-5, with D unresolved. Germline V gene data show CDR1 as GTSNPN and CDR2 as SVGIG (reference sequence). V lost 0 bases to trimming and J lost 1 base, with 7 bases between them. CDR3 length: 14 amino acids. CDR3 nucleotide sequence: TGTGCCTGGAGTGTAGTGGGCAGCAATCAGCCCCAGCATTTT. It yields the protein CAWSVVGSNQPQHF.

This clonotype was observed at least ten times. This sequence joins TRBV4-3 and TRBJ1-3; a possible D gene is TRBD1 (6 bases). The V end was cut by 0 bases, the J end by 7 bases, with 16 bases between. The CDR3 totals 16 residues. Germline CDR1 reads LGHNA; CDR2 reads YSLEER. CDR3 coding DNA: TGCGCCAGCAGCCAAGATCGGAGGGGGTCGTTGAACACCATATATTTT. This codes for CASSQDRRGSLNTIYF.

The table lists this clonotype with many counts. The chain is built from TRBV11-2 and TRBJ2-7, with D possibly being TRBD2 (5 bases). Trimming shortened V by 5 bases and J by 2 bases, and 19 bases separated the two germline ends. There are 16 residues in the CDR3. The germline gives CDR1 SGHAT, CDR2 FQNNGV. The CDR3 is CASSVLGGSGTYEQYF. DNA for the CDR3: TGTGCCAGCAGCGTTCTGGGTGGGTCCGGGACCTACGAGCAGTACTTC.

This clonotype was recorded a few times. The chain is built from TRBV6-2 or TRBV6-3 and TRBJ1-1; D gene ambiguous. V lost 7 bases and J lost 1, with 13 bases in between. Germline V lookup: CDR1 MNHEY, CDR2 SVGEGT. The CDR3 length is 14 residues. CDR3: CASMARSANTEAFF. In DNA form, the CDR3 reads TGTGCCAGCATGGCCCGATCGGCGAACACTGAAGCTTTCTTT.

The sample holds a few counts of this clonotype. The chain employs TRBV9 and TRBJ2-7, with D possibly being TRBD1 (6 bases). The CDR3 spans 15 residues. V shed 0 bases and J shed 0 bases, with 10 bases lying between them. Germline values: CDR1 SGDLS, CDR2 YYNGEE. The CDR3 bases are TGTGCCAGCAGCGTAGGGTACAGGGACTCCTACGAGCAGTACTTC. As protein: CASSVGYRDSYEQYF.

This clonotype appeared many times. This chain uses TRBV27 with TRBJ2-5; 10 nucleotides align to TRBD2. Germline lookup yields CDR1 MNHEY and CDR2 SMNVEV (reference sequence). The V gene end was trimmed by 0 bases and the J gene end by 2 bases; junction bases not matched to a gene: 6. CDR3 length equals 17 residues. CDR3 residues: CASSLSSLAGVQETQYF. DNA of the CDR3: TGTGCCAGCAGTTTATCGTCGCTAGCGGGGGTTCAAGAGACCCAGTACTTC.

For this clonotype: Given a much more abundant clone one base away, this may be a read error. No conserved phenylalanine or tryptophan is present at the end of the CDR3, so a read error is the likely explanation. The genes are TRBV28 and TRBJ2-3, with 9 nucleotides matching TRBD2. This CDR3 region has 15 residues. The junction had 9 bases not matched to a gene; V was cut back by 6 bases and J by 5 bases. Germline CDR1 reads MDHEN; CDR2 reads SYDVKM. The CDR3 here is CASSLRRGGRDTQYS. The DNA of the CDR3 is TGTGCCAGCAGCCTGAGGCGGGGGGGGAGAGATACGCAGTATTCT.

The genes are TRBV14 and TRBJ2-7; 10 bases match TRBD1. Looked up from germline, CDR1 is SGHDN and CDR2 is FVKESK. The CDR3 contains 16 residues. Unmatched junction bases numbered 10, after V lost 3 bases and J lost 5 bases. Written as DNA, the CDR3 is TGTGCCAGCAGCCAGCGACCGGGACAGGGGACCCACGAGCAGTACTTC. Protein: CASSQRPGQGTHEQYF.

At least ten counts were recorded for this clonotype. This chain joins TRBV4-1 and TRBJ2-5; D is perhaps TRBD2 (7 bases). Trimming removed 5 bases at V and 5 bases at J, with 12 bases between. The CDR3 has 13 amino acids. CDR1 is MGHRA, CDR2 YSYEKL, per germline. The CDR3 DNA follows: TGCGCCAGCAGCGGGGGGGCGAAGGAGACCCAGTACTTC. Translating gives CASSGGAKETQYF.

This clonotype was picked up a small number of times. A much larger clone differs by one base, so this may be a read error. The chain employs TRBV27 and TRBJ2-1, with 16 bases lining up with TRBD2. The DNA end is a closer match to TRBJ2-5, so the J assignment may be wrong. CDR1 MNHEY and CDR2 SMNVEV come from the germline V gene (reference sequence). The CDR3 is made up of 21 amino acids. In DNA form, the CDR3 reads TGTGTCAGCAGTTTCCTCCGGCGGGCCGGGACTAGCGGGGGGGCCAAGGAGACCCAGTACTTC. It encodes CVSSFLRRAGTSGGAKETQYF.

This clonotype was detected a few times. The chain recombines TRBV19 with TRBJ1-5; possible D gene TRBD1, 5 bases. The CDR3 length is 15 residues. Germline CDR1 is LNHDA and CDR2 is SQIVND (reference sequence). V lost 7 bases and J 0 bases, leaving 13 bases between the germline ends. This CDR3 reads CASTLWGDSNQPQHF. Written as DNA, the CDR3 is TGTGCCAGTACCTTGTGGGGCGATAGCAATCAGCCCCAGCATTTT.

In its sample, this clonotype was seen a few times. The V and J genes are TRBV7-2 and TRBJ1-5, with 10 nucleotides matching TRBD1. This CDR3 is built from 16 residues. Germline V gene data show CDR1 as SGHTA and CDR2 as FQGNSA. V lost 2 bases, J lost 7 bases, and 8 bases stayed unmatched. CDR3 in DNA: TGTGCCAGCAGCTTATTCGGGACAGGGGACGGGCAGCCCCAGCATTTT. Amino acids: CASSLFGTGDGQPQHF.

Points on this clonotype: Since a far larger clone is one base different, this is likely a read error. The chain employs TRBV28 and TRBJ2-5; 9 bases fit TRBD1. The J call is in doubt because the DNA end fits TRBJ2-1 better. The CDR3 contains 15 residues. Germline CDR1 reads MDHEN; CDR2 reads SYDVKM. CDR3 bases: TGTGCCAGCAGTTCCGTCGAACAGGGGGCGAATGAGCAGTTCTTC. Translated: CASSSVEQGANEQFF.

This clonotype was detected ten times or more. The chain combines TRBV20-1 with TRBJ2-7, with D perhaps matching TRBD2 (6 bases). The germline V gene encodes CDR1 DFQATT and CDR2 SNEGSKA (reference sequence). Trimming removed 3 bases from V and 3 bases from J, with 6 bases in between. The CDR3 covers 11 residues. The CDR3 nucleotides read TGCAGTGCTAGCGGGGGCTACGAGCAGTACTTC. Its protein product is CSASGGYEQYF.

This clonotype was recorded a few times. This chain joins TRBV6-5 and TRBJ2-2, with D tentatively TRBD1 (7 bases). The CDR3 covers 15 residues. Trimming pared 2 bases from V and 3 bases from J, leaving 10 bases between. Germline assignment: CDR1 MNHEY and CDR2 SVGAGI. As DNA, the CDR3 is TGTGCCAGCAGTTACGGCAGGGGGGACACCGGGGAGCTGTTTTTT. This gives the protein CASSYGRGDTGELFF.

V gene TRBV5-5 combines with J gene TRBJ1-4; D perhaps matches TRBD1 (5 bases). The CDR3 totals 16 residues. In germline, CDR1 is SGHKS, CDR2 YYEKEE (reference sequence). V was pared by 2 bases and J by 4 bases, with 15 bases between. Here the CDR3 reads CASSLMFDSHNEKLFF. Written as DNA, the CDR3 is TGTGCCAGCAGCTTAATGTTCGACAGTCATAATGAAAAACTGTTTTTT.

The chain uses TRBV12-5 and TRBJ2-2, with 8 bases identical to TRBD1. V gave up 5 bases and J gave up 5 bases; unmatched junction bases: 13. Per germline, CDR1 LGHNT and CDR2 FRNRAP. The CDR3 length is 17 residues. The CDR3 reads CASGGDIPGGVTGELFF. DNA of the CDR3: TGTGCTAGTGGTGGAGACATCCCAGGGGGCGTTACCGGGGAGCTGTTTTTT.

A note on this clonotype: A much more abundant neighbour one base away suggests this may be a read error. The chain employs TRBV9 and TRBJ1-1; 7 bases agree with TRBD1. Looked up from germline, CDR1 is SGDLS and CDR2 is YYNGEE. The CDR3 spans 14 residues. Trimming cost V 0 bases and J 9 bases; bases outside gene matches: 8. CDR3 protein: CASSVVRGRGKAFF. The CDR3 region has the DNA TGTGCCAGCAGCGTAGTAAGGGGGCGCGGTAAAGCTTTCTTT.

This clonotype showed up many times. The rearrangement joins TRBV7-8 to TRBJ1-5; D gene unclear. The V end was cut by 1 base, the J end by 6 bases, with 7 bases between. This CDR3 contains 13 residues. CDR1 and CDR2 (germline): SGHVS, FQNEAQ. The CDR3: CASSLGQIQPQHF. The CDR3 DNA reads as TGTGCCAGCAGCTTAGGCCAAATTCAGCCCCAGCATTTT.

Notes on this clonotype: Given a much more abundant clone one base away, this may be a read error. The chain carries TRBV6-1 and TRBJ2-1, with D possibly called TRBD1 or TRBD2 (6 bases each). This CDR3 is built from 16 residues. Trimming pared 6 bases from V and 5 bases from J, leaving 20 bases between. Germline V gene sequence: CDR1 MNHNS, CDR2 SASEGT. The CDR3 is CASRIIRAGGNNEQFF. Here the CDR3 DNA reads TGTGCCAGCAGGATAATACGAGCCGGGGGCAACAATGAGCAGTTCTTC.

This clonotype occurred many times. The chain couples TRBV6-1 to TRBJ1-1; D remains ambiguous. Deletions cut 7 bases from V and 1 base from J, with 10 bases between. Germline lookup yields CDR1 MNHNS and CDR2 SASEGT. The CDR3 sequence is 13 residues long. CDR3 protein: CASTAESNTEAFF. The DNA for the CDR3 is TGTGCCAGCACGGCGGAATCGAACACTGAAGCTTTCTTT.

Only a few counts were recorded for this clonotype. One end of the junction is discordant with germline, which a read error may explain. This chain links TRBV24-1 with TRBJ2-3; D possibly corresponds to TRBD2 (6 bases). Looked up from germline, CDR1 is KGHDR and CDR2 is SFDVKD. The CDR3 is 16 amino acids. The CDR3 region is CATRDSEGSGTDTQYF. For the CDR3, the DNA is TGTGCCACCAGAGATTCGGAGGGGTCGGGCACAGATACGCAGTATTTT.

Turning to this clonotype: Being one base from a much bigger clone, this may be a read error. The chain joins TRBV28 to TRBJ2-4; 9 bases match TRBD1. Germline V gene data show CDR1 as MDHEN and CDR2 as SYDVKM. This CDR3 comprises 18 residues. The CDR3 region is CTSSFGTGQSLAKNIQYF. The CDR3 DNA follows: TGTACCAGCAGTTTCGGGACAGGGCAGTCTCTAGCCAAAAACATTCAGTACTTC. The full variable domain, its missing parts supplied by reference TRBV28 and TRBJ2-4, is DVKVTQSSRYLVKRTGEKVFLECVQDMDHENMFWYRQDPGLGLRLIYFSYDVKMKEKGDIPEGYSVSREKKERFSLILESASTNQTSMYLCTSSFGTGQSLAKNIQYFGAGTRLSVL.

Ten or more counts support this clonotype. The chain combines TRBV5-5 with TRBJ1-4; no definite D call. The V and J ends lost 3 bases and 0 bases respectively, with 6 bases between them. Germline CDR1 and CDR2: SGHKS and YYEKEE (reference sequence). The CDR3 is 14 amino acids. CDR3 nucleotides: TGTGCCAGCAGCTACGTTGCAACTAATGAAAAACTGTTTTTT. Its translation: CASSYVATNEKLFF.

This clonotype was seen ten or more times. Relative to the germline gene, one junction end is altered; a read error may explain this. This sequence joins TRBV5-1 and TRBJ2-7; TRBD1 matches 7 bases. Germline CDR1 reads SGHRS; CDR2 reads YFSETQ. CDR3 length equals 14 residues. CDR3 loop: CASSWTGRSYEQYF. CDR3 nucleotide sequence: TGTGCCAGCAGTTGGACAGGACGCTCCTACGAGCAGTACTTC.

Comment on this clonotype: At one boundary the junction diverges from the germline segment, which might be a read error. The CDR3 sequence: CTSPDGWESNTGELFF. CDR3 in DNA: TGTACCAGCCCCGATGGGTGGGAGTCGAACACCGGGGAGCTGTTTTTT. The chain is built from TRBV7-9 and TRBJ2-2; a weak D match, TRBD2 (5 bases). Germline V gene lookup returns CDR1 SEHNR and CDR2 FQNEAQ (reference sequence). This CDR3 is built from 16 residues. Full variable domain (missing parts from reference TRBV7-9 and TRBJ2-2): DTGVSQNPRHKITKRGQNVTFRCDPISEHNRLYWYRQTLGQGPEFLTYFQNEAQLEKSRLLSDRFSAERPKGSFSTLEIQRTEQGDSAMYLCTSPDGWESNTGELFFGEGSRLTVL.

This clonotype was picked up many times. The genes are TRBV28 and TRBJ1-4; D unresolved. The CDR3 is 18 amino acids. The V end was cut by 6 bases, the J end by 6 bases, with 26 bases between. Per the germline V gene, CDR1 is MDHEN and CDR2 is SYDVKM. The CDR3 loop is CASSPLWTAFGGDEKLFF. The CDR3 bases are TGTGCCAGCAGCCCTCTCTGGACGGCCTTCGGTGGCGATGAAAAACTGTTTTTT.

There are many counts of this clonotype. The CDR3: CAISATVHEQYF. CDR3 bases: TGTGCCATCAGTGCCACAGTCCACGAGCAGTACTTC. The V call is TRBV10-3, the J call TRBJ2-7; D call uncertain. Germline V gives CDR1 ENHRY, CDR2 SYGVKD. The CDR3 runs to 12 residues. Trimming pared 4 bases from V and 5 bases from J, leaving 9 bases between.

This clonotype was counted between two and nine times. The chain employs TRBV20-1 and TRBJ2-4; TRBD1 or TRBD2 may be the D gene (7 bases each). Germline V CDR1 and CDR2: DFQATT, SNEGSKA (reference sequence). The CDR3 totals 17 residues. Deletions cut 0 bases from V and 0 bases from J, with 15 bases between. The CDR3 bases are TGCAGTGCTAGAGACCCGACAGGGAGGGTAGCCAAAAACATTCAGTACTTC. Encoded protein: CSARDPTGRVAKNIQYF.

This clonotype was seen a few times. The V call is TRBV7-3, the J call TRBJ2-5, with unresolved D. V gave up 1 base and J gave up 9 bases, with 24 bases separating them. The V gene's germline CDR1 is SGHTA and CDR2 FQGTGA. The CDR3 is 17 amino acids. CDR3 nucleotides: TGTGCCAGCAGCTTAAGAGTGGGGTCAGATGCTTTATCGGCCCAGTACTTC. It yields the protein CASSLRVGSDALSAQYF.

This clonotype came up many times. Relative to the germline gene, one junction end is altered; a read error may explain this. The CDR3 reads CASSSEDRFYTEAFF. The CDR3 bases are TGTGCTAGCAGCTCGGAGGACAGATTTTACACTGAAGCTTTCTTT. The V call is TRBV7-9, the J call TRBJ1-1, with D possibly matching TRBD1 (6 bases). This CDR3 has 15 amino acids. From germline, CDR1 is SEHNR and CDR2 FQNEAQ (reference sequence).